A single sample is the source of the 18 T cell receptor beta chains below, sequenced in a study of blood T cells in healthy people across ages. A second PCR of about 6 to 12 cycles used a sample-barcoded 5' primer and a J-beta primer mix. TCRdb re-called the 5' RACE reads through MiXCR, storing one row per CDR3 protein. The sample consists of more than 1,000,000 distinct CDR3 sequences, approximately 25% of them appearing once. The data were also submitted as part of a second study, on T cells of mothers and their children.

Sequencing input: blood. The receptors stem from a girl aged 2 to 10 in good health.

The rearrangement links TRBV18 to TRBJ2-7; D gene ambiguous. The germline V and J ends were trimmed by 2 bases and 2 bases, with 13 bases remaining between them. The CDR3 loop spans 15 amino acids. Germline V gene lookup returns CDR1 KGHSH and CDR2 LQKENI. DNA of the CDR3: TGTGCCAGCTCACCATCGGCAGATACTACCTACGAGCAGTACTTC. This sequence encodes CASSPSADTTYEQYF.

This clonotype was observed a few times. A junction boundary mismatches the germline segment, possibly from a read error. The chain couples TRBV29-1 to TRBJ2-5, with D maybe TRBD2 (5 bases). CDR3 size: 12 residues. Germline CDR1 is SQVTM and CDR2 is ANQGSEA. The CDR3 DNA is TGCAGCGTCGGACTCTTCATAGAGACCCGGTACTTC. This sequence encodes CSVGLFIETRYF.

This clonotype was observed a handful of times. The chain combines TRBV12-5 with TRBJ2-1, with D tentatively TRBD1 or TRBD2 (5 bases each). The CDR3 totals 15 residues. Per the germline V gene, CDR1 is LGHNT and CDR2 is FRNRAP. The V end was cut by 1 base, the J end by 14 bases, with 21 bases between. The CDR3: CASGLGLGVQTVKFF. The CDR3 DNA reads TGTGCTAGTGGTTTGGGCCTCGGGGTCCAGACAGTAAAGTTCTTC.

The chain is built from TRBV7-6 and TRBJ2-7; D might be TRBD1 (5 bases). Germline V CDR1 and CDR2: SGHVS, FNYEAQ. This CDR3 comprises 15 residues. The V and J ends lost 2 bases and 2 bases respectively, with 13 bases between them. The CDR3 reads CASSLFADSPYEQYF. CDR3 coding DNA: TGTGCCAGCAGCTTATTCGCCGACAGTCCCTACGAGCAGTACTTC.

The rearrangement uses TRBV29-1 and TRBJ2-1, with a possible D match to TRBD2 (6 bases). Trimming removed 1 base at V and 8 bases at J, with 12 bases between. The CDR3 totals 13 residues. Germline CDR1 is SQVTM and CDR2 is ANQGSEA. This chain's CDR3 is CSVEGLGEDEQFF. The CDR3 DNA sequence: TGCAGCGTTGAAGGGCTCGGGGAGGATGAGCAGTTCTTC.

The rearrangement joins TRBV27 to TRBJ2-5, with D possibly matching TRBD1 (5 bases). With the DNA end fitting TRBJ2-7 better, the J assignment may be wrong. The CDR3 spans 13 residues. Germline CDR1 reads MNHEY; CDR2 reads SMNVEV (reference sequence). The CDR3 sequence: CASSFTTAGEQYF. The CDR3 bases are TGTGCCAGCAGTTTCACGACAGCCGGCGAGCAGTACTTC.

The chain uses TRBV28 and TRBJ2-1; TRBD2 matches 11 bases. CDR3 length equals 15 residues. After removal of 4 bases from V and 4 bases from J, the junction contained 3 bases not matched to a gene. Germline-derived CDR1 and CDR2 are MDHEN and SYDVKM. CDR3 in DNA: TGTGCCAGCAGTTCGACTAGCGGGGTATACAATGAGCAGTTCTTC. This codes for CASSSTSGVYNEQFF.

This clonotype turned up a few times. V and J are TRBV12-3 or TRBV12-4 and TRBJ2-6; tentative D call: TRBD1 (5 bases). The V end lost 6 bases, the J end lost 2 bases, and 8 bases lay between the germline ends. This CDR3 contains 14 residues. In DNA, the CDR3 is TGTGCCAGCAGACCAGGGCCTGGGGCCAACGTCCTGACTTTC. Translating it yields CASRPGPGANVLTF.

The chain carries TRBV29-1 and TRBJ1-1, with no clear D. Germline-derived CDR1 and CDR2 are SQVTM and ANQGSEA. CDR3 length equals 13 residues. The germline V and J ends were trimmed by 2 bases and 0 bases, with 7 bases remaining between them. Here the CDR3 reads CSVETLMNTEAFF. CDR3 nucleotides: TGCAGCGTTGAAACCCTGATGAACACTGAAGCTTTCTTT.

V is TRBV6-2 or TRBV6-3 and J is TRBJ1-2; the D gene is possibly TRBD1 (6 bases). Germline V gene sequence: CDR1 MNHEY, CDR2 SVGEGT. Trimming removed 7 bases at V and 6 bases at J, with 18 bases between. The CDR3 contains 14 residues. In DNA, the CDR3 is TGTGCCAGCACCGAACCAGGGGCAATGGATGGCTACACCTTC. Translated, it gives CASTEPGAMDGYTF.

J is TRBJ2-2 and V is TRBV5-1, with D perhaps TRBD1 (5 bases). The CDR3 totals 13 residues. The V end lost 7 bases, the J end lost 5 bases, and 12 bases lay between the germline ends. Germline V gives CDR1 SGHRS, CDR2 YFSETQ. The CDR3 is CASETEETGELFF. The CDR3 coding sequence is TGCGCCAGCGAGACAGAGGAGACCGGGGAGCTGTTTTTT.

Only a few counts were recorded for this clonotype. The rearrangement joins TRBV20-1 to TRBJ2-5; maybe TRBD1 (7 bases). V dropped 3 bases and J dropped 14 bases, with 25 bases sitting between them. The CDR3 contains 14 residues. CDR1 is DFQATT and CDR2 is SNEGSKA in the germline V gene (reference sequence). The CDR3 bases are TGCAGTGCTAGCCCGGGACAGTTGGCGGGGACCGGATACTTC. This codes for CSASPGQLAGTGYF.

With regard to this clonotype: A junction boundary mismatches the germline segment, possibly from a read error. The CDR3 nucleotides read TGCAGTGCCCCTCTTATGACCCCTGGGGCCAACGTCCTGACCTTC. This sequence encodes CSAPLMTPGANVLTF. The chain is built from TRBV20-1 and TRBJ2-6; possible D gene TRBD1, 5 bases. The CDR3 is 15 residues long. Germline V CDR1 and CDR2: DFQATT, SNEGSKA (reference sequence).

This clonotype came up once. V gene TRBV5-1 combines with J gene TRBJ2-1; D unclear. The germline V and J ends were trimmed by 0 bases and 6 bases, with 10 bases remaining between them. Germline V lookup: CDR1 SGHRS, CDR2 YFSETQ. This CDR3 has 14 residues. In DNA, the CDR3 is TGCGCCAGCAGCTTGGCCACTGCTGGCAATGAGCAGTTCTTC. Translation gives CASSLATAGNEQFF.

V is TRBV20-1 and J is TRBJ2-7; D is perhaps TRBD2 (6 bases). The better agreement between TRBJ2-5 and the DNA end casts doubt on the J call. The CDR3 is 15 amino acids. Germline V gene data show CDR1 as DFQATT and CDR2 as SNEGSKA (reference sequence). For the CDR3, the DNA is TGCAGTGCTAGAGACTCGGGGGACCCCTTTGGGACCCAGTACTTC. Translation: CSARDSGDPFGTQYF.

The chain is built from TRBV2 and TRBJ2-4, with a tentative D call TRBD1 (5 bases). The length of the CDR3 is 14 residues. CDR1 and CDR2 (germline): SNHLY, FYNNEI. V was shortened by 2 bases and J by 5 bases, with 10 bases between the two germline ends. The DNA of the CDR3 is TGTGCCAGCAGTGAAAGGGGATCACAAAACATTCAGTACTTC. Its translation is CASSERGSQNIQYF.

The genes are TRBV20-1 and TRBJ2-5, with D possibly being TRBD2 (6 bases). The V end was cut by 6 bases, the J end by 0 bases, with 14 bases between. The CDR3 length is 14 residues. Germline assignment: CDR1 DFQATT and CDR2 SNEGSKA (reference sequence). This CDR3 reads CSAAGPPNQETQYF. The CDR3 nucleotides read TGCAGTGCGGCGGGACCCCCGAACCAAGAGACCCAGTACTTC.

The rearrangement uses TRBV4-2 and TRBJ2-1; 7 nucleotides align to TRBD2. The CDR3 has 15 amino acids. Per germline, CDR1 LGHNA and CDR2 YNFKEQ. The V and J ends lost 7 bases and 0 bases, in that order; junction bases with no gene match: 6. The CDR3 DNA sequence: TGTGCCAGCAAACTCGGGGGGAGCTCCTACAATGAGCAGTTCTTC. This codes for CASKLGGSSYNEQFF.